One and the same sample provided the 10 T cell receptor beta chains below, sequenced in a study of cytomegalovirus exposure and HLA in healthy donors. This table comes from immunoSEQ multiplex PCR, and its TCRdb copy is limited to in-frame clones, with some not included. In the table there are under 250,000 clones, 87% of which are singletons. Sequenced: PBMCs. The receptors here all came from a man in his late teens or twenties in good health and CMV-seronegative.

The V and J genes are TRBV28 and TRBJ2-7, with D hard to call. The CDR3 contains 12 residues. V lost 1 base to trimming and J lost 5 bases, with 6 bases between them. CDR1 MDHEN and CDR2 SYDVKM come from the germline V gene. The CDR3 DNA is TGTGCCAGCAGTTTATCTACGAACGAGCAGTACTTC. It is translated as CASSLSTNEQYF.

The rearrangement uses TRBV6-1 and TRBJ1-1, with TRBD1 matching over 8 bases. With V trimmed by 4 bases and J by 3 bases, 13 bases remained unmatched. This CDR3 is built from 17 residues. Germline V CDR1 and CDR2: MNHNS, SASEGT. CDR3 in amino acids: CASSGSDRAFYDTEAFF. The CDR3 nucleotides are TGTGCCAGCAGTGGATCGGACAGGGCATTTTATGACACTGAAGCTTTCTTT.

J is TRBJ2-3 and V is TRBV29-1, with TRBD1 matching over 12 bases. The J segment lost 4 bases and the V segment lost 4 bases, leaving 6 bases of the junction unmatched. The CDR3 length is 15 residues. CDR1 SQVTM and CDR2 ANQGSEA come from the germline V gene. The DNA of the CDR3 is TGCAGCGTTGGTGGGGGACAGGGGGCATCAGATACGCAGTATTTT. It yields the protein CSVGGGQGASDTQYF.

V gene TRBV4-3 combines with J gene TRBJ2-5; 7 bases fit TRBD2. This CDR3 has 14 residues. Germline CDR1 is LGHNA and CDR2 is YSLEER. V lost 3 bases, J lost 3 bases, and 4 bases stayed unmatched. The CDR3 DNA is TGCGCCAGCAGCCAGGGGCTAGCGGAAGAGACCCAGTACTTC. Residues: CASSQGLAEETQYF.

The genes are TRBV29-1 and TRBJ2-2; D ambiguous. Trimming removed 7 bases at V and 3 bases at J, with 3 bases between. The CDR3 runs to 10 residues. Germline assignment: CDR1 SQVTM and CDR2 ANQGSEA. The CDR3 loop is CSAYTGELFF. The CDR3 DNA reads as TGCAGCGCCTACACCGGGGAGCTGTTTTTT.

The gene calls are TRBV4-1 and TRBJ1-6; D gene uncertain. The germline V gene encodes CDR1 MGHRA and CDR2 YSYEKL. Trimming cost V 3 bases and J 7 bases, with 16 bases left between them. The CDR3 contains 16 residues. The CDR3 DNA reads as TGCGCCAGCAGCCAGATCAGGACTCCTGGGAATTCACCCCTCCACTTT. It is translated as CASSQIRTPGNSPLHF.

The chain uses TRBV7-2 and TRBJ2-7, with TRBD1 as a possible D gene (6 bases). This CDR3 has 12 residues. Germline lookup yields CDR1 SGHTA and CDR2 FQGNSA. V lost 1 base to trimming and J lost 9 bases, with 10 bases between them. The CDR3 reads CASSLDLGGQYF. In DNA form, the CDR3 reads TGTGCCAGCAGCTTAGATCTAGGGGGGCAGTACTTC. The complete variable domain, with remaining parts taken from reference TRBV7-2 and TRBJ2-7, reads GAGVSQSPSNKVTEKGKDVELRCDPISGHTALYWYRQSLGQGLEFLIYFQGNSAPDKSGLPSDRFSAERTGGSVSTLTIQRTQQEDSAVYLCASSLDLGGQYFGPGTRLTVT.

The V and J genes are TRBV27 and TRBJ2-7, with D unclear. Deletions cut 2 bases from V and 3 bases from J, with 8 bases between. This CDR3 spans 13 amino acids. Germline V gene sequence: CDR1 MNHEY, CDR2 SMNVEV (reference sequence). The CDR3 DNA sequence: TGTGCCAGCAGTTTAGTTCCCAACTACGAGCAGTACTTC. It translates to CASSLVPNYEQYF.

This sequence joins TRBV7-9 and TRBJ2-3, with 12 bases identical to TRBD2. Germline V gene sequence: CDR1 SEHNR, CDR2 FQNEAQ (reference sequence). The CDR3 runs 17 residues. With V trimmed by 1 base and J by 4 bases, 6 bases remained unmatched. The CDR3 bases are TGTGCCAGCAGCTTAGGCCTAGCGGGAGGGCCCGCAGATACGCAGTATTTT. This translates into CASSLGLAGGPADTQYF.

This chain joins TRBV30 and TRBJ2-1, with D maybe TRBD2 (6 bases). Germline loops: CDR1 GTSNPN, CDR2 SVGIG (reference sequence). The CDR3 consists of 14 residues. V was trimmed by 4 bases and J by 0 bases, leaving 10 bases between them. The CDR3 region is CAWIADFSYNEQFF. CDR3 DNA: TGTGCCTGGATAGCGGATTTCTCCTACAATGAGCAGTTCTTC. Using reference TRBV30 and TRBJ2-1 for the parts outside the CDR3, the full variable domain is SQTIHQWPATLVQPVGSPLSLECTVEGTSNPNLYWYRQAAGRGLQLLFYSVGIGQISSEVPQNLSASRPQDRQFILSSKKLLLSDSGFYLCAWIADFSYNEQFFGPGTRLTVL.